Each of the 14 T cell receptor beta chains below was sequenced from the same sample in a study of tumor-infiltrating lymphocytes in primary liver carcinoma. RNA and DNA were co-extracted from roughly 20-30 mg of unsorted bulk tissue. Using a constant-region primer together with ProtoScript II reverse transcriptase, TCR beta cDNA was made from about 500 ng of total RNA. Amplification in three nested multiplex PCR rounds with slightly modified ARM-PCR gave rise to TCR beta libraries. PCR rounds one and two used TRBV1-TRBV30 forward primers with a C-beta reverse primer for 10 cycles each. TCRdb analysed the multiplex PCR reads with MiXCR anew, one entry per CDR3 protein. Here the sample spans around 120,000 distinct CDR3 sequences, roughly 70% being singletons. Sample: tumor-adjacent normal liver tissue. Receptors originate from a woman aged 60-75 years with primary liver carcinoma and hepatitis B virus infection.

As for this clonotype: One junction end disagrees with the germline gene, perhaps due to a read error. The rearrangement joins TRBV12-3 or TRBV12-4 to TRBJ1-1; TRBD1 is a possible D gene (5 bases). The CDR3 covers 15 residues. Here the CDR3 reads CASTLGTKQNTEVFF. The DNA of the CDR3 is TGTGCCAGTACCCTAGGGACGAAACAGAACACTGAAGTTTTCTTT.

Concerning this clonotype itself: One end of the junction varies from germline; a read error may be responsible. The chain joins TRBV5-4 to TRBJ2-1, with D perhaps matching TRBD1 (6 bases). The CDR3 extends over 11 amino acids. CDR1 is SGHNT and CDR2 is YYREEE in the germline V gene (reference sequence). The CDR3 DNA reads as TGTGACAGCAGCCAGGGGACTGAGCAGTTCTTC. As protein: CDSSQGTEQFF.

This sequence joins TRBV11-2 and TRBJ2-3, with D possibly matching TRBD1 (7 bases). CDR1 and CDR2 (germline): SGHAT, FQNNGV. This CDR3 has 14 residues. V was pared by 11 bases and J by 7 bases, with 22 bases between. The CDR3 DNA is TGTGCCTGCACGGCCAGGGCAGGGGGGCATACGCAGTATTTT. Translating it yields CACTARAGGHTQYF.

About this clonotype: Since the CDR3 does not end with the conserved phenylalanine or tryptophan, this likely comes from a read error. The DNA of the CDR3 is TGTACCAGCAGTTATGGGAACACCGGGGAGCTGTTTTCT. Protein sequence: CTSSYGNTGELFS. The chain carries TRBV6-5 and TRBJ2-2; D uncertain. Germline values: CDR1 MNHEY, CDR2 SVGAGI. CDR3 length equals 13 residues.

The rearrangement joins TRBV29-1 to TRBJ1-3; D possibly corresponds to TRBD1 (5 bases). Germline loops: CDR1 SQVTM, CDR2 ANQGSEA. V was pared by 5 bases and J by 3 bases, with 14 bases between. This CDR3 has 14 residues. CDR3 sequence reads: CSVIRQPCGNTIYF. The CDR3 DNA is TGCAGCGTTATACGACAGCCCTGTGGAAACACCATATATTTT.

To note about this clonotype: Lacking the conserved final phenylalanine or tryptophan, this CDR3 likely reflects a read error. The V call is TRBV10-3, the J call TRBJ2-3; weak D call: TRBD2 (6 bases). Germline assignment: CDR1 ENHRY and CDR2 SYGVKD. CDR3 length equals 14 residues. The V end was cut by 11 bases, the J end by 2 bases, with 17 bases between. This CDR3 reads CALSERANTDTQYL. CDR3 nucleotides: TGTGCCCTTTCGGAGCGGGCGAACACAGATACGCAGTATCTT.

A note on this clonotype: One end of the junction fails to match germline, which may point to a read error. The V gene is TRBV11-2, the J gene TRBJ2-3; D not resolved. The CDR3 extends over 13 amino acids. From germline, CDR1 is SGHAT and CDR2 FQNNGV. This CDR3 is CACNLDRGDTQYF. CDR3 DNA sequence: TGTGCCTGCAACTTAGATCGAGGAGATACACAGTATTTT. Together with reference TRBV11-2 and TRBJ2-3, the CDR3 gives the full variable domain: EAGVAQSPRYKIIEKRQSVAFWCNPISGHATLYWYQQILGQGPKLLIQFQNNGVVDDSQLPKDRFSAERLKGVDSTLKIQPAKLEDSAVYLCACNLDRGDTQYFGPGTRLTVL.

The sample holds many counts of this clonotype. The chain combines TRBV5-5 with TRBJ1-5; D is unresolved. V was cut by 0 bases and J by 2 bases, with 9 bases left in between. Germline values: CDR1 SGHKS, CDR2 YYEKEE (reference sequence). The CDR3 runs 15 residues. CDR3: CASSLVSGGNQPQHF. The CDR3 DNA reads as TGTGCCAGCAGCTTGGTCAGTGGGGGCAATCAGCCCCAGCATTTT.

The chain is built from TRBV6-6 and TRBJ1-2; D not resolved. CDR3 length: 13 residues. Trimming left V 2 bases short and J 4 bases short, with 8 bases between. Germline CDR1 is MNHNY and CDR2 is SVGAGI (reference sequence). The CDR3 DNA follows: TGTGCCAGCAGTTACGAAGGGAGCTATGGCTACACCTTC. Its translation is CASSYEGSYGYTF.

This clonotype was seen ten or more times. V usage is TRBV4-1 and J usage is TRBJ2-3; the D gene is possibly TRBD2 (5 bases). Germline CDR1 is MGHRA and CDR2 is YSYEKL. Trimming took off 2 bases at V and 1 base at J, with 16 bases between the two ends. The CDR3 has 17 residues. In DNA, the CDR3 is TGCGCCAGCAGCCAAAAAAACTCGGGAAAGGGCACAGATACGCAGTATTTT. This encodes CASSQKNSGKGTDTQYF.

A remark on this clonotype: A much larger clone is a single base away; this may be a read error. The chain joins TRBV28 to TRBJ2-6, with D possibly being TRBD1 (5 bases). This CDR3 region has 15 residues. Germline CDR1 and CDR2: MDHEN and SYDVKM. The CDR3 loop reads CASNLQVSGANVLTF. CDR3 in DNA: TGTGCCAGCAATTTACAGGTCTCTGGGGCCAACGTCCTGACTTTC.

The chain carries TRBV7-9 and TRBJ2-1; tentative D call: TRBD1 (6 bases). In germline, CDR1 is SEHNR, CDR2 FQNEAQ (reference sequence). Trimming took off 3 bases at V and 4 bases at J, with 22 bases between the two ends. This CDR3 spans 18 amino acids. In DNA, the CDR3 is TGTGCCAGCAGCTTGTTAGGGACACAAGTCTTCTCATACAATGAGCAGTTCTTC. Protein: CASSLLGTQVFSYNEQFF. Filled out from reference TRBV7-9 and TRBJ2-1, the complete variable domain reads DTGVSQNPRHKITKRGQNVTFRCDPISEHNRLYWYRQTLGQGPEFLTYFQNEAQLEKSRLLSDRFSAERPKGSFSTLEIQRTEQGDSAMYLCASSLLGTQVFSYNEQFFGPGTRLTVL.

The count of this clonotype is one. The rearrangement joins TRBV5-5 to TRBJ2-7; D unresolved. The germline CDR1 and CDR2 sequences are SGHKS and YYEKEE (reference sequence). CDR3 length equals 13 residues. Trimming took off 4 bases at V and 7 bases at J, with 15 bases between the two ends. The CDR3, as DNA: TGTGCCAGCAGCCTAATTTACCAGGATGAGCAGTACTTC. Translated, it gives CASSLIYQDEQYF.

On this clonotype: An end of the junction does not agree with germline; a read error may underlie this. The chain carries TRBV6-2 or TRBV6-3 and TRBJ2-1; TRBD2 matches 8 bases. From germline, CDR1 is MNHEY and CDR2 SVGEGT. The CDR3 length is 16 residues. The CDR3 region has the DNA TGTGCCAGCAGAGTTTTAGCGGGATTGGGTAACAATGGGCAGTTCTTC. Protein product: CASRVLAGLGNNGQFF.